What follows is one T cell receptor (beta chain) and its context. Its antigen is not identified. Germline CDR1 MDHEN, CDR2 SYDVKM. There are 13 residues in the CDR3. Trimming took 6 bases from V and 6 from J, leaving 12 bases between them. These data are taken from a study of cytomegalovirus exposure and HLA in healthy donors. Broader study findings: TCR beta V segments were, for the most part, productive about 87% or about 30% of the time in an earlier analysis.

This PCR relied on a set of 60 Vbeta primers and 13 Jbeta primers. Sequencing used immunoSEQ multiplex PCR; TCRdb keeps in-frame clones, though not all of them. The sample lists some 110,000 clones, 70% to 85% seen once, with roughly 3.9% in the top ten. The chain uses TRBV28 and TRBJ1-5, with a possible D match to TRBD1 (6 bases). The receptor was derived from a man in his 60s in good health and CMV-seronegative. Sequencing was carried out using PBMCs. This CDR3 is CASSSNRVQPQHF. In DNA, the CDR3 is TGTGCCAGCAGCTCCAACAGGGTTCAGCCCCAGCATTTT.